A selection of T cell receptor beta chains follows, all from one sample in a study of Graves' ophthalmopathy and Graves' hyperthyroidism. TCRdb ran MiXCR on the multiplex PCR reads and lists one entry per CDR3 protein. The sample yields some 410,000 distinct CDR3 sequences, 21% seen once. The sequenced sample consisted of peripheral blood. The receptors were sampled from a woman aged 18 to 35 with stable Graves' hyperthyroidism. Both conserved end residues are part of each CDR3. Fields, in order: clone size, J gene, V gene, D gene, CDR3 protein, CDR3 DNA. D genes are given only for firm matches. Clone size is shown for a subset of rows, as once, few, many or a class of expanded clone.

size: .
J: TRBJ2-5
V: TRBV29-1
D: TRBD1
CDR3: CSVDLALDRGIQETQYF
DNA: TGCAGCGTTGATTTGGCTCTGGACAGGGGGATTCAAGAGACCCAGTACTTC

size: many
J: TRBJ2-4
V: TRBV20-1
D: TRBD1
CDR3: CSAMDRGTYIQYF
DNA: TGCAGTGCCATGGACAGGGGGACCTACATTCAGTACTTC

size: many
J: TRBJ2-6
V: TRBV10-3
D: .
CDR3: CAISESDGSGANVLTF
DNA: TGTGCCATCAGTGAGTCGGACGGTTCTGGGGCCAACGTCCTGACTTTC

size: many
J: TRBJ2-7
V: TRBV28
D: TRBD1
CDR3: CASSQGAYEQYF
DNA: TGTGCCAGCTCCCAGGGGGCCTACGAGCAGTACTTC

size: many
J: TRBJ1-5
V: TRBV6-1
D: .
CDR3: CASKDGGQGPQHF
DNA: TGTGCCAGCAAAGACGGGGGACAAGGGCCCCAGCATTTT

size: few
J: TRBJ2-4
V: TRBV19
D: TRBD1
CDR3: CASSIGWDRNIKYF
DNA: TGTGCCAGTAGTATAGGCTGGGACAGAAACATTAAGTACTTC

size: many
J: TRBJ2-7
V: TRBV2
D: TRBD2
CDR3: CATDAGGASTEQYF
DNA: TGTGCCACCGACGCCGGGGGGGCGTCCACCGAGCAGTACTTC

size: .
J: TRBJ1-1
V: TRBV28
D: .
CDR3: CASRSYRAFF
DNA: TGTGCCAGCAGATCTTACAGAGCTTTCTTT

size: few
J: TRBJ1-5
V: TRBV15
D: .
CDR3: CATSRDPGSNQPQHF
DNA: TGTGCCACCAGCAGAGATCCGGGCAGCAATCAGCCCCAGCATTTT

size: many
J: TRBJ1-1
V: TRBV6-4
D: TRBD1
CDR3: CASIRRSGGTVNTEAFF
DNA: TGTGCCAGCATTCGGAGGAGTGGCGGGACAGTGAACACTGAAGCTTTCTTT

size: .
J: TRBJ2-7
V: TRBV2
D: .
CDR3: CASSEAGRGYEQYF
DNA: TGTGCCAGCAGTGAAGCGGGGAGAGGGTACGAGCAGTACTTC

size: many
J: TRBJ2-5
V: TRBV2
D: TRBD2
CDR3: CASKPGLAGETQYF
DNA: TGTGCCAGCAAACCGGGACTAGCAGGAGAGACCCAGTACTTC

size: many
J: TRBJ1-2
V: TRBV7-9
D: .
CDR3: CASSLASTGYGHTF
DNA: TGTGCCAGCAGCTTAGCGAGCACGGGGTATGGCCACACCTTC

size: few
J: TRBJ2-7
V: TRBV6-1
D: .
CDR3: CASGEGGYEQYF
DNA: TGTGCCAGTGGGGAGGGGGGCTACGAGCAGTACTTC